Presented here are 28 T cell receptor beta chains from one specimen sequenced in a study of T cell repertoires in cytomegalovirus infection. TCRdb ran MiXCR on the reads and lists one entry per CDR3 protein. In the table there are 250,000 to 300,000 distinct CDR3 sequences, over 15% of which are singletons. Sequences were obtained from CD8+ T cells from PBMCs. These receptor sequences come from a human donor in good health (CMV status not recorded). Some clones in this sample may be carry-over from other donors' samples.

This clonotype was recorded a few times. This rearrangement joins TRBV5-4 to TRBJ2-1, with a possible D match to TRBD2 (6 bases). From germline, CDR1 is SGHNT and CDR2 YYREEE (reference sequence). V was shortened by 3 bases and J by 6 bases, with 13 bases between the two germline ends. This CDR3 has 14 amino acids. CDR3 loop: CASSSPTRSNEQFF. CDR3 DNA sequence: TGTGCCAGCAGCTCTCCGACTAGATCCAATGAGCAGTTCTTC.

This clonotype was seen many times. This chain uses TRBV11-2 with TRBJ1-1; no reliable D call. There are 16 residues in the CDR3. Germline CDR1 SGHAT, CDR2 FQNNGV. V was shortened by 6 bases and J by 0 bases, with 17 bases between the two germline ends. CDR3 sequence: CASSSVGQEMNTEAFF. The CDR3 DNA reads TGTGCCAGCAGTTCGGTTGGGCAGGAAATGAACACTGAAGCTTTCTTT.

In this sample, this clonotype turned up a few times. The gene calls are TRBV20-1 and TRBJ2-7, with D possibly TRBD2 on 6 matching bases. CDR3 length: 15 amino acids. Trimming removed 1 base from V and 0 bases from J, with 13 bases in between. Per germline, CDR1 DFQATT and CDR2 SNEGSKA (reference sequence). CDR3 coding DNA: TGCAGTGCTAGAGGGCCCCAGACTAGCTCCTACGAGCAGTACTTC. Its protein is CSARGPQTSSYEQYF.

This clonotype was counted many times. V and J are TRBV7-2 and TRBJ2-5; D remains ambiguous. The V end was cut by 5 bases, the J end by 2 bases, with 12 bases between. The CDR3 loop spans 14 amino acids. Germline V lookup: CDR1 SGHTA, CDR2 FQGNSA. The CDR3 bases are TGTGCCAGCAGCACGCAACTTGGGCAAGAGACCCAGTACTTC. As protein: CASSTQLGQETQYF.

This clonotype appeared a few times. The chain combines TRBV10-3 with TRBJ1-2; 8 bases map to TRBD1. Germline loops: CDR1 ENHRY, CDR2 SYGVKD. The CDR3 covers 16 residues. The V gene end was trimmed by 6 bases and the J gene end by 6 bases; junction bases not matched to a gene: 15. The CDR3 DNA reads TGTGCCATCAGCACGATAACAGGGGGAACGGCGGATGGCTACACCTTC. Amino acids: CAISTITGGTADGYTF.

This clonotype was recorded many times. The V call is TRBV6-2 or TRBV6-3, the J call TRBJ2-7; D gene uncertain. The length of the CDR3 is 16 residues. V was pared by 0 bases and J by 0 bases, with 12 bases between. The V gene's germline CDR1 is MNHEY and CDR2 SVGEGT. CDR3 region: CASSYSPSAGSYEQYF. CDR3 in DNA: TGTGCCAGCAGTTACTCCCCGTCGGCAGGCTCCTACGAGCAGTACTTC.

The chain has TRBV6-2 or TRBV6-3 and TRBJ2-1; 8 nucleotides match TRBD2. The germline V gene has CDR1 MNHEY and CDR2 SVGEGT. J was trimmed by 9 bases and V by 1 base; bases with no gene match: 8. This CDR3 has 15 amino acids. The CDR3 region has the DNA TGTGCCAGCAGTTACTATCCGGGACTAGGCAGTGAGCAGTTCTTC. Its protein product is CASSYYPGLGSEQFF.

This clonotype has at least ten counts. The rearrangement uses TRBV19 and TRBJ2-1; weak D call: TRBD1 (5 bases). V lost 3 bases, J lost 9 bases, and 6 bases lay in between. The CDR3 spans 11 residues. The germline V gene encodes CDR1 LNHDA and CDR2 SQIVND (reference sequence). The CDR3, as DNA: TGTGCCAGTAGTATGGGGCTTGAGCAGTTCTTC. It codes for CASSMGLEQFF.

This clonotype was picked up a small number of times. In nucleotides, the CDR3 is TGTGCCAGCAGCTTAGGGAAGACAGTCCGGGCGAACACCATATATTTT. Translating gives CASSLGKTVRANTIYF. This rearrangement joins TRBV7-4 to TRBJ1-3; a weak D match, TRBD1 (5 bases). The V gene lost 1 base and the J gene lost 7 bases, with 17 bases spanning the gap. Germline loops: CDR1 SGHVT, CDR2 SQSDAQ. The CDR3 is 16 amino acids.

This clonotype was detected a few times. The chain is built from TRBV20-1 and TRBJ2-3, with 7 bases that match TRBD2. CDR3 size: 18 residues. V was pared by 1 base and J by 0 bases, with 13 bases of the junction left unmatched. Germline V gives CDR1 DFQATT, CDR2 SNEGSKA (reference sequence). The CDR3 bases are TGCAGTGCTAGAGGGCTAGCGGAGGTAAAACGGAGCACAGATACGCAGTATTTT. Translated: CSARGLAEVKRSTDTQYF.

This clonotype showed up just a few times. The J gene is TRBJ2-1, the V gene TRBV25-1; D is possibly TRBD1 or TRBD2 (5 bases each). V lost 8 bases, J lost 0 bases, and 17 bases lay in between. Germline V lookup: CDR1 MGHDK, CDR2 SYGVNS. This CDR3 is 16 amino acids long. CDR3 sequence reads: CASGDPRDRSYNEQFF. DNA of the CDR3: TGTGCCAGCGGCGACCCTCGGGACCGCTCCTACAATGAGCAGTTCTTC.

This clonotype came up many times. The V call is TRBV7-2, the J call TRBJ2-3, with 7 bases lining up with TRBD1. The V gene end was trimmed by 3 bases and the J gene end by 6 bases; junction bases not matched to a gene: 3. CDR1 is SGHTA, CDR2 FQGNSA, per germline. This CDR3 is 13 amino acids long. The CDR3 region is CASSFRQGDTQYF. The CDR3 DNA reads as TGTGCCAGCAGCTTCCGACAGGGCGATACGCAGTATTTT.

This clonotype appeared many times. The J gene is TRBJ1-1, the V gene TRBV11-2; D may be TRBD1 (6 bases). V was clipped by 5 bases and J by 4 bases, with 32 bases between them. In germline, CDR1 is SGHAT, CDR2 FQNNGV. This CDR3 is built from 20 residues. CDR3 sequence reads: CASSITLPGEVKHPGTEAFF. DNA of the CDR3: TGTGCCAGCAGCATAACACTCCCAGGGGAAGTGAAGCACCCGGGCACTGAAGCTTTCTTT.

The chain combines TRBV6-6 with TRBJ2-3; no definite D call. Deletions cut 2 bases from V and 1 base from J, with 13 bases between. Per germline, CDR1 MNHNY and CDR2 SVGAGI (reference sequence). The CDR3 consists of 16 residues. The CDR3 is CASSYTVMARTDTQYF. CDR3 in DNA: TGTGCCAGCAGTTACACGGTTATGGCCCGCACAGATACGCAGTATTTT.

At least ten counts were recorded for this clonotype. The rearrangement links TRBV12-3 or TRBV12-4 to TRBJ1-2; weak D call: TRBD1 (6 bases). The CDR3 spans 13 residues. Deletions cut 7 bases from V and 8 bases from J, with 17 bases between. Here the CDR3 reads CASILQGGNGYTF. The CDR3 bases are TGTGCCAGCATCCTACAGGGTGGAAACGGCTACACCTTC.

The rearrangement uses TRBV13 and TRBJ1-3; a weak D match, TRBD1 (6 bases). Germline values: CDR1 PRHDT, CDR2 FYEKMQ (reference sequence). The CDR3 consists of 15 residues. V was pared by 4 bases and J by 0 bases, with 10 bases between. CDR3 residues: CASSSGAYSGNTIYF. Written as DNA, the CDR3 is TGTGCCAGCAGCTCGGGGGCTTACTCTGGAAACACCATATATTTT.

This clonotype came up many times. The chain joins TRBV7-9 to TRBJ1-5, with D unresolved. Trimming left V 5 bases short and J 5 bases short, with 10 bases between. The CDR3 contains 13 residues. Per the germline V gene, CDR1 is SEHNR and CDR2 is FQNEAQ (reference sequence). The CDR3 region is CASSPESDQPQHF. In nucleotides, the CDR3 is TGTGCCAGCAGCCCGGAGTCGGATCAGCCCCAGCATTTT.

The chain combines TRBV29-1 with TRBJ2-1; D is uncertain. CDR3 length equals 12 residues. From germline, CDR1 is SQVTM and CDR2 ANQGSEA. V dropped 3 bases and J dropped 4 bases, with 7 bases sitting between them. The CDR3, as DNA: TGCAGCGTTGACAGCCTATACAATGAGCAGTTCTTC. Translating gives CSVDSLYNEQFF.

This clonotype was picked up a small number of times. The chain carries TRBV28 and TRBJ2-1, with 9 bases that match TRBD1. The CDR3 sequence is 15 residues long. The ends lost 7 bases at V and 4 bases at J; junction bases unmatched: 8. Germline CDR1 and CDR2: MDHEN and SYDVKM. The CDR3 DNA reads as TGTGCCAGCACTCTGGGACAGGGCCAATACAATGAGCAGTTCTTC. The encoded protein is CASTLGQGQYNEQFF.

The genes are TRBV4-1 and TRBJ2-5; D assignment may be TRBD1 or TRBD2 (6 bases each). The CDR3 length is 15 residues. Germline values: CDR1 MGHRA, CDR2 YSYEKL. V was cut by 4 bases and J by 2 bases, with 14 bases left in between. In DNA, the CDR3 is TGCGCCAGCAGCCGTTCGGGGGCGGAACAAGAGACCCAGTACTTC. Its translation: CASSRSGAEQETQYF.

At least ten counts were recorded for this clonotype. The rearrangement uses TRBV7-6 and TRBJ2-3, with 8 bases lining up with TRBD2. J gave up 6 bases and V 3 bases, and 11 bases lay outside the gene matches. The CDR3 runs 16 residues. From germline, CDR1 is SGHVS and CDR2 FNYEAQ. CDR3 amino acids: CASSLGGGGPGDTQYF. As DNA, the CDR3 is TGTGCCAGCAGCTTGGGAGGCGGGGGGCCCGGGGATACGCAGTATTTT.

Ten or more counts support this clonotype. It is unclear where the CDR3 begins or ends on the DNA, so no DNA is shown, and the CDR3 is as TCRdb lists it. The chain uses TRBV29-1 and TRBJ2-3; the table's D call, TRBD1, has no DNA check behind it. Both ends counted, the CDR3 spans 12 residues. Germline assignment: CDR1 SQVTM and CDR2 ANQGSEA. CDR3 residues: CSVGTGSLGWDF.

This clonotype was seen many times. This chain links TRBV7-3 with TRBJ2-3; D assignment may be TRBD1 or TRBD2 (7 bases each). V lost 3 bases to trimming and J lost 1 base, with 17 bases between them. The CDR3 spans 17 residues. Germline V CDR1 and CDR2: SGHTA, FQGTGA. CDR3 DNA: TGTGCCAGCAGCTTCCCAGGGGGGGACTCTGGCACAGATACGCAGTATTTT. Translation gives CASSFPGGDSGTDTQYF.

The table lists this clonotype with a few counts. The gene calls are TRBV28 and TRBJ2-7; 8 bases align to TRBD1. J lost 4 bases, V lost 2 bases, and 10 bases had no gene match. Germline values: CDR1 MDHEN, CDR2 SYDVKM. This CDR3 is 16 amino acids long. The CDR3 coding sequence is TGTGCCAGCAGTTTAGTCAGGACAGGGCTACGGTACGAGCAGTACTTC. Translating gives CASSLVRTGLRYEQYF.

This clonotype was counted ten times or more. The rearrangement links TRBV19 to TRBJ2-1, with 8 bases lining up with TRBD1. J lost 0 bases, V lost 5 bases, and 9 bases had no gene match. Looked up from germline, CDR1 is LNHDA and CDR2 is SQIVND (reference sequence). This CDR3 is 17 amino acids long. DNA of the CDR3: TGTGCCAGTAGTTTGGACAGGGCTTTACTCTCCTACAATGAGCAGTTCTTC. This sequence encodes CASSLDRALLSYNEQFF.

The CDR3 region has the DNA TGTGCCAGCAGCTCGGTACAGGGGGCAGGCTATGGCTACACCTTC. Translated, it gives CASSSVQGAGYGYTF. The V and J genes are TRBV7-9 and TRBJ1-2; 9 bases agree with TRBD1. The CDR3 consists of 15 residues. Germline V gene data show CDR1 as SEHNR and CDR2 as FQNEAQ (reference sequence). V lost 4 bases, J lost 4 bases, and 7 bases stayed unmatched. Based on the CDR3 plus reference TRBV7-9 and TRBJ1-2, the full variable domain is DTGVSQNPRHKITKRGQNVTFRCDPISEHNRLYWYRQTLGQGPEFLTYFQNEAQLEKSRLLSDRFSAERPKGSFSTLEIQRTEQGDSAMYLCASSSVQGAGYGYTFGSGTRLTVV.

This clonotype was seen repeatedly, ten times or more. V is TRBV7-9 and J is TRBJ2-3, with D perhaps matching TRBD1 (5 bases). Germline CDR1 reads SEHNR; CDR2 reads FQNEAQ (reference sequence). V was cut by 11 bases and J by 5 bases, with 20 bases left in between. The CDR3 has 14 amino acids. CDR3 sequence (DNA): TGTGCCTTATACCAGGGTCTAGAAGGAGATACGCAGTATTTT. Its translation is CALYQGLEGDTQYF.

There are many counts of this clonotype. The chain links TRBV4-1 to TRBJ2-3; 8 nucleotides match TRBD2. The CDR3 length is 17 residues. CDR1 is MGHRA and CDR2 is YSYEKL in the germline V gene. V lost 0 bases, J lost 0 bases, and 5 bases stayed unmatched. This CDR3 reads CASSQESAGGSTDTQYF. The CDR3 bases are TGCGCCAGCAGCCAAGAATCGGCGGGGGGTAGCACAGATACGCAGTATTTT.